What follows are 21 T cell receptor beta chains derived from one specimen sequenced in a study of blood T cell repertoires in COVID-19. Profiling relied on immunoSEQ multiplex PCR, and the TCRdb table lists in-frame clones only, not all of them. The table lists 73,000 or so clones, more than 65% of them singletons, with around 4.4% in the top ten. Sequencing input: peripheral blood. Receptors originate from a woman aged 60-75 years with acute or convalescent COVID-19.

This clone has just one count. The chain's CDR3 is CASSTSGQGPDTQYF. In DNA, the CDR3 is TGCGCCAGCAGCACGTCTGGACAGGGCCCAGATACGCAGTATTTT. V gene TRBV5-1 combines with J gene TRBJ2-3, with TRBD1 matching over 8 bases. The CDR3 is made up of 15 amino acids. Germline V gene sequence: CDR1 SGHRS, CDR2 YFSETQ. The V segment lost 4 bases and the J segment 4 bases; nucleotides outside the gene matches: 8.

The genes are TRBV29-1 and TRBJ1-1, with a possible D match to TRBD1 (6 bases). The CDR3 is 14 residues long. V was pared by 7 bases and J by 1 base, with 16 bases between. The germline gives CDR1 SQVTM, CDR2 ANQGSEA. CDR3 amino acids: CSDQATGWNTEAFF. The CDR3 DNA is TGCAGCGATCAGGCTACAGGGTGGAACACTGAAGCTTTCTTT.

The V call is TRBV7-3, the J call TRBJ2-7; the D gene is possibly TRBD2 (6 bases). CDR1 and CDR2 from the germline V gene are SGHTA and FQGTGA. The CDR3 sequence is 15 residues long. V dropped 5 bases and J dropped 7 bases, with 21 bases sitting between them. In DNA form, the CDR3 reads TGTGCCAGCAGCCCCGGAGGAGGGGCTCTGAAGGAGCAGTACTTC. This codes for CASSPGGGALKEQYF. Supplemented by reference TRBV7-3 and TRBJ2-7, the full variable domain reads GAGVSQTPSNKVTEKGKYVELRCDPISGHTALYWYRQSLGQGPEFLIYFQGTGAADDSGLPNDRFFAVRPEGSVSTLKIQRTERGDSAVYLCASSPGGGALKEQYFGPGTRLTVT.

The chain carries TRBV3-1 (or the pseudogene TRBV3-2) and TRBJ1-6, with D possibly being TRBD1 (5 bases). The CDR3 is 16 residues long. Germline V gives CDR1 LGHDT, CDR2 YNNKEL (reference sequence). V shed 1 base and J shed 4 bases, with 11 bases lying between them. CDR3: CASSQVGRGYNSPLHF. CDR3 nucleotides: TGTGCCAGCAGCCAAGTCGGAAGGGGATATAATTCACCCCTCCACTTT.

V is TRBV3-1 (or the pseudogene TRBV3-2) and J is TRBJ2-7; tentative D call: TRBD1 (6 bases). The CDR3 sequence is 13 residues long. Germline V gene data show CDR1 as LGHDT and CDR2 as YNNKEL (reference sequence). V was cut by 3 bases and J by 2 bases, with 8 bases left in between. Here the CDR3 DNA reads TGTGCCAGCAGCCATGGGGGCCCCTACGAGCAGTACTTC. It is translated as CASSHGGPYEQYF.

The chain combines TRBV2 with TRBJ2-3; 11 nucleotides align to TRBD1. The germline CDR1 and CDR2 sequences are SNHLY and FYNNEI. Unmatched junction bases numbered 6, after V lost 5 bases and J lost 5 bases. The CDR3 is made up of 15 amino acids. The CDR3 loop is CASSRGTGGIDTQYF. Here the CDR3 DNA reads TGTGCCAGCAGTAGGGGGACAGGGGGGATAGATACGCAGTATTTT.

The V gene is TRBV19, the J gene TRBJ1-1; a possible D gene is TRBD1 (6 bases). Per germline, CDR1 LNHDA and CDR2 SQIVND (reference sequence). The CDR3 consists of 14 residues. The V end lost 4 bases, the J end lost 1 base, and 10 bases lay between the germline ends. Here the CDR3 DNA reads TGTGCCAGTAGTACGGGACACAAGAACACTGAAGCTTTCTTT. Its translation is CASSTGHKNTEAFF.

The chain links TRBV9 to TRBJ2-1; possible D gene TRBD1, 7 bases. V was pared by 0 bases and J by 1 base, with 8 bases between. Per the germline V gene, CDR1 is SGDLS and CDR2 is YYNGEE. The CDR3 has 15 amino acids. The CDR3 coding sequence is TGTGCCAGCAGCGTAGCAGGGGGGTCCTACAATGAGCAGTTCTTC. It specifies CASSVAGGSYNEQFF.

This sequence joins TRBV10-3 and TRBJ1-5; 10 bases agree with TRBD1. CDR1 and CDR2 from the germline V gene are ENHRY and SYGVKD. The CDR3 covers 15 residues. Unmatched junction bases numbered 3, after V lost 3 bases and J lost 4 bases. The CDR3 is CAISDGGQGNQPQHF. The CDR3 nucleotides read TGTGCCATCAGTGACGGGGGACAGGGGAATCAGCCCCAGCATTTT.

The V call is TRBV25-1, the J call TRBJ1-1; no reliable D call. The CDR3 consists of 14 residues. Germline loops: CDR1 MGHDK, CDR2 SYGVNS. V was cut by 5 bases and J by 1 base, with 11 bases left in between. The CDR3 nucleotides read TGTGCCAGCAGTCCCCATCCAGGGAACACTGAAGCTTTCTTT. Its protein product is CASSPHPGNTEAFF.

The chain uses TRBV19 and TRBJ1-3; 7 bases line up with TRBD1. V was clipped by 6 bases and J by 0 bases; unmatched bases: 8. This CDR3 has 16 amino acids. The germline CDR1 and CDR2 sequences are LNHDA and SQIVND (reference sequence). The CDR3 DNA follows: TGTGCCAGTAGCCTCAACAGGGACAGCTCTGGAAACACCATATATTTT. This encodes CASSLNRDSSGNTIYF.

This clone was detected a few times. The chain recombines TRBV7-2 with TRBJ1-2; 11 bases align to TRBD1. The germline gives CDR1 SGHTA, CDR2 FQGNSA. The CDR3 runs to 16 residues. J lost 7 bases, V lost 5 bases, and 12 bases had no gene match. The CDR3 DNA sequence: TGTGCCAGCAGCCCCCGGGACAGGGGGTCCGTTCGTGGCTACACCTTC. Translation: CASSPRDRGSVRGYTF.

The chain joins TRBV29-1 to TRBJ2-2; no definite D call. Germline V gene lookup returns CDR1 SQVTM and CDR2 ANQGSEA. There are 12 residues in the CDR3. V was pared by 4 bases and J by 4 bases, with 7 bases between. CDR3 coding DNA: TGCAGCGTTGGAGGCGGCACCGGGGAGCTGTTTTTT. It yields the protein CSVGGGTGELFF.

The chain employs TRBV24-1 and TRBJ1-2, with a possible D match to TRBD1 (5 bases). V lost 7 bases and J 8 bases, leaving 25 bases between the germline ends. The germline V gene encodes CDR1 KGHDR and CDR2 SFDVKD. The CDR3 extends over 16 amino acids. CDR3 residues: CATSSNQKGLYPGYTF. In DNA, the CDR3 is TGTGCCACCAGCTCAAACCAAAAGGGACTTTATCCGGGCTACACCTTC.

This sequence joins TRBV5-5 and TRBJ1-5, with D maybe TRBD1 (6 bases). The V and J ends lost 0 bases and 0 bases respectively, with 10 bases between them. The germline V gene encodes CDR1 SGHKS and CDR2 YYEKEE (reference sequence). This CDR3 is 16 amino acids long. The CDR3 protein is CASSLASRGSNQPQHF. Written as DNA, the CDR3 is TGTGCCAGCAGCTTGGCCAGCAGGGGTAGCAATCAGCCCCAGCATTTT. The complete variable domain, with remaining parts taken from reference TRBV5-5 and TRBJ1-5, reads DAGVTQSPTHLIKTRGQQVTLRCSPISGHKSVSWYQQVLGQGPQFIFQYYEKEERGRGNFPDRFSARQFPNYSSELNVNALLLGDSALYLCASSLASRGSNQPQHFGDGTRLSIL.

The rearrangement joins TRBV6-5 to TRBJ1-1; D gene ambiguous. V gave up 2 bases and J gave up 8 bases, with 12 bases separating them. The CDR3 is 13 residues long. Germline CDR1 reads MNHEY; CDR2 reads SVGAGI. CDR3 loop: CASSYPGRREAFF. In DNA, the CDR3 is TGTGCCAGCAGTTACCCCGGGCGGAGGGAAGCTTTCTTT.

The chain is built from TRBV19 and TRBJ1-5, with TRBD1 as a possible D gene (5 bases). There are 15 residues in the CDR3. The germline gives CDR1 LNHDA, CDR2 SQIVND (reference sequence). Trimming left V 5 bases short and J 9 bases short, with 20 bases between. CDR3: CASSALAGIDMPQHF. The DNA of the CDR3 is TGTGCCAGTAGTGCACTTGCAGGGATCGATATGCCCCAGCATTTT.

The chain joins TRBV7-3 to TRBJ2-1, with 9 bases lining up with TRBD1. The CDR3 spans 14 residues. CDR1 and CDR2 (germline): SGHTA, FQGTGA. V gave up 5 bases and J gave up 6 bases; unmatched junction bases: 5. DNA for the CDR3: TGTGCCAGCAGCCCGGGACAGGGCCCCAATGAGCAGTTCTTC. Its translation: CASSPGQGPNEQFF.

This rearrangement joins TRBV5-1 to TRBJ1-3; the match to TRBD1 covers 7 bases. J lost 3 bases, V lost 4 bases, and 10 bases had no gene match. Germline loops: CDR1 SGHRS, CDR2 YFSETQ. This CDR3 spans 16 amino acids. The DNA for the CDR3 is TGCGCCAGCAGCAGTCCCGGGACAGATAATGGAAACACCATATATTTT. Its protein product is CASSSPGTDNGNTIYF.

This clone was seen only once. V gene TRBV5-1 combines with J gene TRBJ2-3; D is possibly TRBD2 (7 bases). The CDR3 is 15 amino acids. Trimming took off 4 bases at V and 5 bases at J, with 17 bases between the two ends. Germline V lookup: CDR1 SGHRS, CDR2 YFSETQ. CDR3 sequence (DNA): TGCGCCAGCAGCCTGGGCGGGGGCGGTGAAGATACGCAGTATTTT. Protein sequence: CASSLGGGGEDTQYF.

The J gene is TRBJ2-7, the V gene TRBV2; D ambiguous. CDR1 is SNHLY and CDR2 is FYNNEI in the germline V gene. CDR3 length: 11 residues. Between the trimmed V and J ends, which lost 6 bases and 2 bases, there was a span of 5 bases. The DNA of the CDR3 is TGTGCCAGCAGCCCTACCTACGAGCAGTACTTC. The encoded protein is CASSPTYEQYF.